This section outlines one T cell receptor (beta chain) sequence together with its context. Sequencing was performed with immunoSEQ multiplex PCR; in TCRdb, only in-frame clones are kept and a portion is missing. The sample lists around 140,000 clones, approximately 94% occurring once. Germline V gene sequence: CDR1 SGHVS, CDR2 FQNEAQ. The V end was cut by 6 bases, the J end by 4 bases, with 13 bases between. There are 15 residues in the CDR3. The sample belongs to a study of cytomegalovirus exposure and HLA in healthy donors. The sequenced sample consisted of PBMCs. The TCR was taken from a man aged 18 to 29 in good health and CMV-seropositive. The chain combines TRBV7-8 with TRBJ2-6, with unresolved D. The CDR3 loop reads CASSLFSSGANVLTF. CDR3 DNA sequence: TGTGCCAGCAGTCTTTTCTCGTCCGGGGCCAACGTCCTGACTTTC.